The T cell receptor (beta chain) under discussion was sequenced for a study of T-cell memory formation after mild COVID-19. Study-level findings and limits: Whether second-wave clones peaking at day 37 were SARS-CoV-2 specific went unconfirmed.

TCRdb re-called the 5' RACE reads with MiXCR, one entry per CDR3 protein. The table has roughly 280,000 distinct CDR3 sequences, 8% to 9% seen once. The CDR3 contains 14 residues. CDR1 is SQVTM, CDR2 ANQGSEA, per germline. V lost 6 bases to trimming and J lost 2 bases; unmatched junction nucleotides: 9. This clonotype was counted a few times. What it recognizes is unknown. The rearrangement links TRBV29-1 to TRBJ1-1; 7 positions match TRBD1. The origin of this receptor is a man in his late teens or twenties who had mild COVID-19 (a few samples of this study predate the infection). Cell type and time point are not known. The sequencing input was PBMCs or a T cell subset sorted from them (not recorded which). The chain's CDR3 is CSVDRDGENTEAFF. In DNA form, the CDR3 reads TGCAGCGTAGACAGGGATGGAGAAAACACTGAAGCTTTCTTT.